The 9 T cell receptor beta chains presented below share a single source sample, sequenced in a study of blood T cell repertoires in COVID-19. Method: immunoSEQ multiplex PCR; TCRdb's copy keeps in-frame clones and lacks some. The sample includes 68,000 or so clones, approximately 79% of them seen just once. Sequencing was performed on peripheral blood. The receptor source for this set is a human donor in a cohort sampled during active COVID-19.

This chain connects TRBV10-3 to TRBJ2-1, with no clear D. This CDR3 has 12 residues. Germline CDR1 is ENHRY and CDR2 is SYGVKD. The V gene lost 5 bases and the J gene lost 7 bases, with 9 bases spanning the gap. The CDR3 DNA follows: TGTGCCATCAGTAATACTCCGAATGAGCAGTTCTTC. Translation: CAISNTPNEQFF.

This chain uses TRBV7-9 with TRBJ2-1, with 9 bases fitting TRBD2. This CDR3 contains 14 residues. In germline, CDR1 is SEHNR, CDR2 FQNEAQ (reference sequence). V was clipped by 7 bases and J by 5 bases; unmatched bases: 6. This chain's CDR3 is CASTRLADNNEQFF. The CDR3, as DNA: TGTGCCAGCACCCGACTAGCGGATAACAATGAGCAGTTCTTC.

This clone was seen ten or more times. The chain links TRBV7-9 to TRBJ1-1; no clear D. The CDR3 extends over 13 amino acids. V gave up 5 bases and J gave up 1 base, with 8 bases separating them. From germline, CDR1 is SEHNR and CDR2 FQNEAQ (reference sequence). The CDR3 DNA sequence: TGTGCCAGCAGCGGCATAAAGAACACTGAAGCTTTCTTT. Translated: CASSGIKNTEAFF.

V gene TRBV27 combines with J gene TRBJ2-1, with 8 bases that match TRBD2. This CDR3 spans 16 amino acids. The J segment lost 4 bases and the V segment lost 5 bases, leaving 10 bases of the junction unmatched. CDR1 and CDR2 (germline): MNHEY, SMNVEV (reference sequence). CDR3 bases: TGTGCCAGCAGTCGACCGGGACTAGGACTATACAATGAGCAGTTCTTC. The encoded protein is CASSRPGLGLYNEQFF.

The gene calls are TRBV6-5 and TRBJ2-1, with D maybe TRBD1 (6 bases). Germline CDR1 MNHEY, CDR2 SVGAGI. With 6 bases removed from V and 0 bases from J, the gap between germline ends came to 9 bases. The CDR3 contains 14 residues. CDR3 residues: CASRRQDSYNEQFF. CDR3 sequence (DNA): TGTGCCAGCAGACGACAGGACTCCTACAATGAGCAGTTCTTC.

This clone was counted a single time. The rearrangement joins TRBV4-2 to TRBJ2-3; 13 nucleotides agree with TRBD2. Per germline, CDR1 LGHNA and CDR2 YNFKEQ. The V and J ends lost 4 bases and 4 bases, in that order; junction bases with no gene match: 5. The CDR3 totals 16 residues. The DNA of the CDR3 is TGTGCCAGCAGCCCCGGGACTAGCGGGACCTCAGATACGCAGTATTTT. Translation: CASSPGTSGTSDTQYF.

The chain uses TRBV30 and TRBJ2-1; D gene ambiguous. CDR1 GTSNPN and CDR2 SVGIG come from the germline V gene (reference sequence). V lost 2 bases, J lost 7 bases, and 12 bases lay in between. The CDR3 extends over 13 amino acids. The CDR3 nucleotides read TGTGCCTGGAGTCTGCGGTTCAATAATGAGCAGTTCTTC. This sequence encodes CAWSLRFNNEQFF.

CDR3 region: CASSIGGNYGYTF. CDR3 coding DNA: TGTGCCAGTAGTATCGGGGGTAACTATGGCTACACCTTC. V gene TRBV19 combines with J gene TRBJ1-2; perhaps TRBD1 as D (5 bases). The CDR3 runs to 13 residues. Germline V lookup: CDR1 LNHDA, CDR2 SQIVND (reference sequence). V was trimmed by 3 bases and J by 1 base, leaving 6 bases between them.

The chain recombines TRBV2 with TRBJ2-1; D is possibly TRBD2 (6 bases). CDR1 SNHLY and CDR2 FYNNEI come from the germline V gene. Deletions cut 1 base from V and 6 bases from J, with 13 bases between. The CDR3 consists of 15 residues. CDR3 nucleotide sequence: TGTGCCAGCAGTGAAGAGATAGCGGCCTCCAATGAGCAGTTCTTC. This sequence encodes CASSEEIAASNEQFF. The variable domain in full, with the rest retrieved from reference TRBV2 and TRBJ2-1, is EPEVTQTPSHQVTQMGQEVILRCVPISNHLYFYWYRQILGQKVEFLVSFYNNEISEKSEIFDDQFSVERPDGSNFTLKIRSTKLEDSAMYFCASSEEIAASNEQFFGPGTRLTVL.